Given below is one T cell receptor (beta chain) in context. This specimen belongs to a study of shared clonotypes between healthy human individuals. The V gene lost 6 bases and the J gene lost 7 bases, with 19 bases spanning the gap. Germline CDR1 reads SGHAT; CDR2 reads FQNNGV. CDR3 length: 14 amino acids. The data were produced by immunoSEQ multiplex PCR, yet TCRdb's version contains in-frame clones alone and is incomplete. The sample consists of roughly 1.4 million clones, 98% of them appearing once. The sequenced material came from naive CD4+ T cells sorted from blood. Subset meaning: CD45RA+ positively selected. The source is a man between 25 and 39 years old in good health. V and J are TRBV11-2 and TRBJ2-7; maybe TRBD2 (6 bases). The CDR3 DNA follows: TGTGCCAGCAGACGACCGGGAGCAGAGGATGAGCAGTACTTC. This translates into CASRRPGAEDEQYF.